This passage covers 29 T cell receptor beta chains from one sample sequenced in a study of shared clonotypes between healthy human individuals. Assay: immunoSEQ multiplex PCR; the TCRdb copy retains only in-frame clones and omits some. This table holds approximately 2,000,000 clones, approximately 90% found once. The sequencing input was naive CD4+ T cells from PBMCs. Specified subset: CD45RA+ positively selected. The origin of the receptors is a man younger than 30 in good health. Some clones in this sample may be carry-over from other donors' samples.

Regarding this clone: The sample has other DNA sequences that encode this CDR3 too. The CDR3 nucleotides are TGCGCCAGCAGCTTGGCCGGGACAAGACAAGAGACCCAGTACTTC. This translates into CASSLAGTRQETQYF. The V and J genes are TRBV5-1 and TRBJ2-5, with D tentatively TRBD1 (6 bases). The CDR3 runs 15 residues. V was pared by 0 bases and J by 2 bases, with 11 bases between. CDR1 and CDR2 from the germline V gene are SGHRS and YFSETQ.

The chain is built from TRBV5-1 and TRBJ2-1; 7 bases match TRBD2. Per germline, CDR1 SGHRS and CDR2 YFSETQ. V lost 1 base, J lost 3 bases, and 19 bases stayed unmatched. This CDR3 contains 20 residues. In nucleotides, the CDR3 is TGCGCCAGCAGCTTGTATTCAGAGAGACTAGCAGTTACTATCTACAATGAGCAGTTCTTC. Its protein product is CASSLYSERLAVTIYNEQFF.

In regard to this clone: This same CDR3 is encoded by further DNA sequences in the sample. This sequence joins TRBV19 and TRBJ1-5; 8 positions agree with TRBD1. Unmatched junction bases numbered 2, after V lost 1 base and J lost 3 bases. The CDR3 has 15 amino acids. The germline V gene has CDR1 LNHDA and CDR2 SQIVND (reference sequence). CDR3 coding DNA: TGTGCCAGTAGTATAGGACAGGGGACCAATCAGCCCCAGCATTTT. It codes for CASSIGQGTNQPQHF.

Points on this clone: Other DNA sequences in the same sample also yield this CDR3. V gene TRBV20-1 combines with J gene TRBJ2-5, with D possibly called TRBD1 or TRBD2 (5 bases each). Germline loops: CDR1 DFQATT, CDR2 SNEGSKA (reference sequence). Trimming shortened V by 3 bases and J by 5 bases, and 7 bases separated the two germline ends. This CDR3 has 11 residues. The chain's CDR3 is CSASGAETQYF. DNA for the CDR3: TGCAGTGCTAGCGGGGCGGAGACCCAGTACTTC.

The chain combines TRBV7-8 with TRBJ1-5; 7 bases agree with TRBD1. V trimming: 5 bases; J trimming: 3 bases; junction bases outside the gene matches: 10. There are 16 residues in the CDR3. Per the germline V gene, CDR1 is SGHVS and CDR2 is FQNEAQ. The CDR3 reads CASSTERGRPNQPQHF. The CDR3 DNA reads TGTGCCAGCAGCACGGAAAGGGGGCGCCCCAATCAGCCCCAGCATTTT.

The chain is built from TRBV18 and TRBJ2-7; 11 nucleotides align to TRBD2. The length of the CDR3 is 17 residues. The trim removed 0 bases at V and 4 bases at J, leaving 8 bases unmatched. The germline V gene encodes CDR1 KGHSH and CDR2 LQKENI. Here the CDR3 DNA reads TGTGCCAGCTCACCACCGACGACTAGCGGGATCTCTTACGAGCAGTACTTC. Its translation: CASSPPTTSGISYEQYF. Looking up the rest from reference TRBV18 and TRBJ2-7 gives the full variable domain: NAGVMQNPRHLVRRRGQEARLRCSPMKGHSHVYWYRQLPEEGLKFMVYLQKENIIDESGMPKERFSAEFPKEGPSILRIQQVVRGDSAAYFCASSPPTTSGISYEQYFGPGTRLTVT.

In nucleotides, the CDR3 is TGTGCCAGCAGCTTACTATCGGGGGCTGGGGCCAACGTCCTGACTTTC. Its protein is CASSLLSGAGANVLTF. The J gene is TRBJ2-6, the V gene TRBV7-6, with D maybe TRBD2 (6 bases). The CDR3 is 16 residues long. Germline CDR1 reads SGHVS; CDR2 reads FNYEAQ. The V end lost 2 bases, the J end lost 2 bases, and 10 bases lay between the germline ends. The whole variable domain, remainder taken from reference TRBV7-6 and TRBJ2-6, is GAGVSQSPRYKVTKRGQDVALRCDPISGHVSLYWYRQALGQGPEFLTYFNYEAQQDKSGLPNDRFSAERPEGSISTLTIQRTEQRDSAMYRCASSLLSGAGANVLTFGAGSRLTVL.

V is TRBV5-5 and J is TRBJ2-7; 9 bases line up with TRBD1. V was pared by 7 bases and J by 3 bases, with 5 bases of the junction left unmatched. The CDR3 runs to 13 residues. In germline, CDR1 is SGHKS, CDR2 YYEKEE (reference sequence). The CDR3 here is CASVRDRDYEQYF. The CDR3 DNA sequence: TGTGCCAGCGTTCGGGACAGGGACTACGAGCAGTACTTC.

V gene TRBV27 combines with J gene TRBJ2-6; D is uncertain. The CDR3 loop spans 15 amino acids. The ends were cut back, 7 bases at V and 0 bases at J, with 10 bases in the middle. Germline V gene data show CDR1 as MNHEY and CDR2 as SMNVEV (reference sequence). CDR3 amino acids: CASTSGVSGANVLTF. CDR3 DNA: TGTGCCAGCACCTCAGGAGTCTCTGGGGCCAACGTCCTGACTTTC.

This chain uses TRBV7-2 with TRBJ2-3, with TRBD2 identical over 8 bases. From germline, CDR1 is SGHTA and CDR2 FQGNSA. The CDR3 is 14 amino acids. V lost 1 base and J lost 6; bases outside the gene matches: 3. The CDR3 coding sequence is TGTGCCAGCAGCTTAGAGCGGGAGCGGGATACGCAGTATTTT. This translates into CASSLERERDTQYF.

The J gene is TRBJ2-3, the V gene TRBV7-2; TRBD2 agrees at 7 bases. With V trimmed by 1 base and J by 4 bases, 8 bases remained unmatched. The CDR3 runs to 16 residues. Germline V gene lookup returns CDR1 SGHTA and CDR2 FQGNSA. The CDR3 here is CASSLGLTREADTQYF. For the CDR3, the DNA is TGTGCCAGCAGCTTAGGACTGACCCGGGAGGCAGATACGCAGTATTTT.

This chain connects TRBV11-1 to TRBJ2-7; no definite D call. Trimming took 0 bases from V and 2 from J, leaving 11 bases between them. Germline V gives CDR1 SGHAT, CDR2 FQDESV (reference sequence). The length of the CDR3 is 15 residues. The CDR3: CASSLAGNPTYEQYF. CDR3 nucleotides: TGTGCCAGCAGCTTAGCAGGGAATCCCACCTACGAGCAGTACTTC.

This sequence joins TRBV2 and TRBJ1-4; D uncertain. The CDR3 extends over 17 amino acids. The V and J ends lost 0 bases and 5 bases respectively, with 16 bases between them. Germline CDR1 is SNHLY and CDR2 is FYNNEI. The CDR3 bases are TGTGCCAGCAGTGAAGCGCTTCAGTCTACCCTGAATGAAAAACTGTTTTTT. Its translation is CASSEALQSTLNEKLFF.

V and J are TRBV29-1 and TRBJ1-3; D not resolved. Trimming pared 4 bases from V and 4 bases from J, leaving 8 bases between. The CDR3 is 12 residues long. The germline V gene has CDR1 SQVTM and CDR2 ANQGSEA. CDR3 sequence reads: CSVGVIGNTIYF. The CDR3 DNA sequence: TGCAGCGTTGGGGTGATCGGAAACACCATATATTTT.

V gene TRBV11-2 combines with J gene TRBJ2-1; TRBD2 matches 8 bases. Germline-derived CDR1 and CDR2 are SGHAT and FQNNGV. The CDR3 totals 16 residues. V lost 4 bases to trimming and J lost 12 bases; unmatched junction nucleotides: 17. The CDR3 loop is CASSSTGTSPASGQFF. The CDR3 bases are TGTGCCAGCAGCTCTACCGGGACTAGTCCCGCAAGTGGGCAGTTCTTC. Full variable domain (remainder filled in from reference TRBV11-2 and TRBJ2-1): EAGVAQSPRYKIIEKRQSVAFWCNPISGHATLYWYQQILGQGPKLLIQFQNNGVVDDSQLPKDRFSAERLKGVDSTLKIQPAKLEDSAVYLCASSSTGTSPASGQFFGPGTRLTVL.

The CDR3 reads CASSQRRLASYEQYF. CDR3 DNA: TGTGCCAGCAGTCAACGAAGGCTAGCTTCCTACGAGCAGTACTTC. The chain couples TRBV27 to TRBJ2-7; D perhaps matches TRBD2 (5 bases). With 5 bases removed from V and 1 base from J, the gap between germline ends came to 15 bases. Germline V CDR1 and CDR2: MNHEY, SMNVEV (reference sequence). CDR3 size: 15 residues.

On this clone itself: Within the sample, other DNA sequences also encode this same CDR3. The chain uses TRBV5-1 and TRBJ2-7; TRBD2 agrees at 12 bases. This CDR3 has 14 amino acids. The germline CDR1 and CDR2 sequences are SGHRS and YFSETQ. Trimming took 4 bases from V and 9 from J; bases not matched to a gene: 8. The CDR3 region is CASSVPGLAGSQYF. The CDR3 DNA reads TGCGCCAGCAGCGTTCCGGGACTAGCGGGTTCGCAGTACTTC.

This rearrangement joins TRBV28 to TRBJ2-7, with D hard to call. V was trimmed by 2 bases and J by 3 bases, leaving 11 bases between them. The CDR3 is made up of 14 amino acids. Germline lookup yields CDR1 MDHEN and CDR2 SYDVKM. CDR3 in amino acids: CASSLRQWGYEQYF. CDR3 nucleotides: TGTGCCAGCAGTTTACGGCAGTGGGGCTACGAGCAGTACTTC. Drawing the rest from reference TRBV28 and TRBJ2-7, the complete variable domain is DVKVTQSSRYLVKRTGEKVFLECVQDMDHENMFWYRQDPGLGLRLIYFSYDVKMKEKGDIPEGYSVSREKKERFSLILESASTNQTSMYLCASSLRQWGYEQYFGPGTRLTVT.

With respect to this clone: Other DNA sequences from this sample encode an identical CDR3 as well. The rearrangement uses TRBV18 and TRBJ1-4, with 8 nucleotides matching TRBD1. This CDR3 region has 15 residues. The V segment lost 0 bases and the J segment 4 bases; nucleotides outside the gene matches: 1. Germline V gives CDR1 KGHSH, CDR2 LQKENI. The CDR3 DNA reads TGTGCCAGCTCACCACCGGGACAGGTTAATGAAAAACTGTTTTTT. This encodes CASSPPGQVNEKLFF.

The chain recombines TRBV10-3 with TRBJ2-3; TRBD2 matches at 10 bases. The V gene end was trimmed by 6 bases and the J gene end by 4 bases; junction bases not matched to a gene: 7. This CDR3 region has 15 residues. Germline CDR1 reads ENHRY; CDR2 reads SYGVKD. The CDR3 reads CAIRNTSGMSDTQYF. The CDR3 nucleotides read TGTGCCATCAGAAATACTAGCGGGATGTCAGATACGCAGTATTTT.

This rearrangement joins TRBV10-1 to TRBJ2-1, with 9 bases that match TRBD2. This CDR3 has 14 amino acids. Germline V gene data show CDR1 as WNHNN and CDR2 as SYGVQD (reference sequence). V gave up 6 bases and J gave up 13 bases; unmatched junction bases: 13. The CDR3 nucleotides read TGCGCCAGCAGCCCCGGAGGTAGCGGGAGTGACCAGTTCTTC. Protein product: CASSPGGSGSDQFF.

The chain combines TRBV19 with TRBJ2-5, with 8 bases aligning to TRBD2. CDR3 length: 15 residues. Germline CDR1 is LNHDA and CDR2 is SQIVND (reference sequence). J gave up 1 base and V 3 bases, and 4 bases lay outside the gene matches. CDR3 nucleotide sequence: TGTGCCAGTAGTATTTTAACTAGCGGCCAAGAGACCCAGTACTTC. It encodes CASSILTSGQETQYF.

The genes are TRBV18 and TRBJ2-5; no reliable D call. The CDR3 covers 13 residues. V was cut by 1 base and J by 8 bases, with 11 bases left in between. Germline V gene lookup returns CDR1 KGHSH and CDR2 LQKENI. CDR3 in amino acids: CASSPQVDSTQYF. Here the CDR3 DNA reads TGTGCCAGCTCACCACAGGTCGATAGCACCCAGTACTTC.

This chain joins TRBV4-1 and TRBJ2-7, with 7 bases lining up with TRBD2. Trimming took 5 bases from V and 0 from J; bases not matched to a gene: 10. CDR1 and CDR2 (germline): MGHRA, YSYEKL. This CDR3 comprises 16 residues. CDR3 sequence (DNA): TGCGCCAGCAGCTCGAACGCGCTAGCGGCCTCCTACGAGCAGTACTTC. This codes for CASSSNALAASYEQYF.

This chain joins TRBV28 and TRBJ1-5; TRBD1 might be the D (5 bases). With 4 bases removed from V and 9 bases from J, the gap between germline ends came to 16 bases. CDR3 length equals 14 residues. The germline V gene has CDR1 MDHEN and CDR2 SYDVKM. In nucleotides, the CDR3 is TGTGCCAGCAGTTATGTGGGGCTCGGACGGCCCCAGCATTTT. Protein product: CASSYVGLGRPQHF.

In its sample, this clone was seen many times. This chain connects TRBV9 to TRBJ2-7; weak D call: TRBD2 (6 bases). CDR1 and CDR2 (germline): SGDLS, YYNGEE. The CDR3 has 14 amino acids. The V and J ends lost 7 bases and 2 bases respectively, with 16 bases between them. The CDR3 here is CASPLRGSPYEQYF. The DNA of the CDR3 is TGTGCCAGCCCCCTTCGGGGGAGCCCCTACGAGCAGTACTTC.

This clone appeared a single time. The chain joins TRBV29-1 to TRBJ2-7, with 10 nucleotides matching TRBD1. The ends lost 7 bases at V and 7 bases at J; junction bases unmatched: 4. Looked up from germline, CDR1 is SQVTM and CDR2 is ANQGSEA. This CDR3 is built from 11 residues. CDR3: CSARTGGEQYF. CDR3 sequence (DNA): TGCAGCGCCCGGACAGGGGGAGAGCAGTACTTC.

As to this clone: This CDR3 is also generated by other DNA sequences in the sample. The chain is built from TRBV6-4 and TRBJ2-1, with a tentative D call TRBD2 (5 bases). Looked up from germline, CDR1 is MRHNA and CDR2 is SNTAGT. The CDR3 sequence is 15 residues long. V lost 2 bases, J lost 4 bases, and 12 bases lay in between. DNA of the CDR3: TGTGCCAGCAGTGACGGGCTAGCAGATTACAATGAGCAGTTCTTC. Amino acid sequence: CASSDGLADYNEQFF.

This clone was observed a handful of times. This chain joins TRBV5-1 and TRBJ2-7, with TRBD1 matching 7 bases. The germline gives CDR1 SGHRS, CDR2 YFSETQ. V lost 0 bases to trimming and J lost 10 bases; unmatched junction nucleotides: 7. This CDR3 region has 13 residues. CDR3 coding DNA: TGCGCCAGCAGCTTGGACAGGGGTGGGGGACAGTACTTC. Its translation: CASSLDRGGGQYF.